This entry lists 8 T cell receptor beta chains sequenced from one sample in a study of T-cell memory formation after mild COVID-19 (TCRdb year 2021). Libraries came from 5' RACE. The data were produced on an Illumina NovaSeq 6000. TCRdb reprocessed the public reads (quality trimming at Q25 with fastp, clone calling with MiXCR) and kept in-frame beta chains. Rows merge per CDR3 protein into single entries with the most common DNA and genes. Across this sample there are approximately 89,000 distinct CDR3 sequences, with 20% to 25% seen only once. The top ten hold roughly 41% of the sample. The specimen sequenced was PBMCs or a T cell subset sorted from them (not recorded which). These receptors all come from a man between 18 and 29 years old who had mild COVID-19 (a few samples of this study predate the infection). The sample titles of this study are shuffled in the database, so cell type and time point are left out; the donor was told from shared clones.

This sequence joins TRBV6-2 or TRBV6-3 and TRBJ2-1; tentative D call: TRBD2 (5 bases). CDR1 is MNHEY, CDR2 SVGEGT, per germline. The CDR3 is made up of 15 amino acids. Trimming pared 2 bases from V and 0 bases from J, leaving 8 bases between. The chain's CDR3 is CASSYERNSYNEQFF. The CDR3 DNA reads TGTGCCAGCAGTTACGAGCGGAACTCCTACAATGAGCAGTTCTTC.

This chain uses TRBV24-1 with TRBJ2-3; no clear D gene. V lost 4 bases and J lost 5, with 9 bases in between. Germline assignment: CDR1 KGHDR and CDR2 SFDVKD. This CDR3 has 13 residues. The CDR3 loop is CATSDPSEDTQYF. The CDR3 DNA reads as TGTGCCACCAGTGACCCCTCGGAAGATACGCAGTATTTT.

The CDR3 region is CSAAPPRGGPINEQFF. Here the CDR3 DNA reads TGCAGTGCCGCACCTCCCCGGGGGGGCCCCATCAATGAGCAGTTCTTC. This chain joins TRBV20-1 and TRBJ2-1; 8 nucleotides align to TRBD2. The CDR3 covers 16 residues. The J segment lost 6 bases and the V segment lost 6 bases, leaving 16 bases of the junction unmatched. Per the germline V gene, CDR1 is DFQATT and CDR2 is SNEGSKA (reference sequence).

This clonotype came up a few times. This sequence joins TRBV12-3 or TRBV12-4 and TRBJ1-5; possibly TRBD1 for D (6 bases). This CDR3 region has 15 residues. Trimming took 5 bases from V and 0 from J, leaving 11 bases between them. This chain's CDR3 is CASSRTASSNQPQHF. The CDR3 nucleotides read TGTGCCAGCAGTCGGACAGCTTCTAGCAATCAGCCCCAGCATTTT.

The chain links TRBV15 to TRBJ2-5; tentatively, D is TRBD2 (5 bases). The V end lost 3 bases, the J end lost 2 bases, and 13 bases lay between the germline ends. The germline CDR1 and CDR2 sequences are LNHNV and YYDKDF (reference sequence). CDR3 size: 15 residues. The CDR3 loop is CATSRPGFLQETQYF. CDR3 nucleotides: TGTGCCACCAGCAGGCCGGGATTCCTTCAAGAGACCCAGTACTTC.

The chain's CDR3 is CASDGYEQYF. In DNA, the CDR3 is TGTGCCAGCGACGGCTACGAGCAGTACTTC. The rearrangement joins TRBV7-9 to TRBJ2-7; no clear D gene. The germline V and J ends were trimmed by 8 bases and 3 bases, with 5 bases remaining between them. The CDR3 runs to 10 residues. CDR1 is SEHNR, CDR2 FQNEAQ, per germline (reference sequence).

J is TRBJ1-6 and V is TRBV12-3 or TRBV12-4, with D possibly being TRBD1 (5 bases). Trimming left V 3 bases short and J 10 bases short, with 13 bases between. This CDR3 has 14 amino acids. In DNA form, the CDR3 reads TGTGCCAGCAGTTTTCTCGGGGCCGGATCACCCCTCCACTTT. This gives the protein CASSFLGAGSPLHF.

DNA of the CDR3: TGTGCCAGCAGCTCCCCCCTACGGGGGGAGGGGGATACGCAGTATTTT. It codes for CASSSPLRGEGDTQYF. V usage is TRBV7-9 and J usage is TRBJ2-3, with TRBD2 identical over 7 bases. CDR1 is SEHNR, CDR2 FQNEAQ, per germline (reference sequence). The length of the CDR3 is 16 residues. Trimming at V came to 4 bases and at J to 6 bases, leaving 13 bases not matched to a gene.